Listed below are T cell receptor beta chains from one sample, sequenced in a study of a mutant IDH1 vaccine in newly diagnosed glioma. Using immunoSEQ multiplex PCR, the repertoire was profiled, and TCRdb retains in-frame clones only, with some absent. The table records roughly 40,000 clones, just over 90% of them present only once. Antigens of these TCRs are unknown. Source: PBMCs, taken from a glioma patient whose treatment included an IDH1 peptide vaccine. The receptors were gathered from a man between 45 and 60 years old with glioma. Each CDR3 is given with its conserved first and last residue. A D gene is named only where the DNA matches it firmly. Not all rows give a size; the values are once, few, many and, for expanded clones, a class.

clone size	D gene	J gene	V gene	CDR3 protein	CDR3 DNA
NA	NA	TRBJ2-1	TRBV10-3	CAIIDTGPGYNEQFF	TGTGCCATCATCGATACGGGCCCCGGATACAATGAGCAGTTCTTC
once	TRBD1	TRBJ1-3	TRBV6-5	CASSQGAQGNTIYF	TGTGCCAGCAGCCAGGGGGCGCAAGGAAACACCATATATTTT
NA	NA	TRBJ1-5	TRBV30	CAWSLTQGQPQHF	TGTGCCTGGAGTCTAACCCAGGGTCAGCCCCAGCATTTT
NA	NA	TRBJ2-7	TRBV9	CASSAQVTSSVYEQYF	TGTGCCAGCAGCGCGCAGGTGACTAGTTCAGTCTACGAGCAGTACTTC
NA	NA	TRBJ1-5	TRBV10-2	CASSDGQNQPQHF	TGCGCCAGCAGTGACGGCCAGAATCAGCCCCAGCATTTT
NA	NA	TRBJ2-3	TRBV18	CASSQSFGPTDTQYF	TGTGCCAGCTCACAGTCCTTCGGCCCCACAGATACGCAGTATTTT
NA	TRBD1	TRBJ2-5	TRBV28	CASSPSRQGAGETQYF	TGTGCCAGCAGCCCTTCAAGGCAGGGGGCAGGAGAGACCCAGTACTTC
NA	NA	TRBJ1-6	TRBV7-2	CASSLAPGTRGSPLHF	TGTGCCAGCAGCTTAGCGCCAGGGACGCGTGGCTCACCCCTCCACTTT
NA	NA	TRBJ2-5	TRBV7-2	CASSLTPPGSKETQYF	TGTGCCAGCAGCCTGACCCCCCCAGGGTCTAAAGAGACCCAGTACTTC
NA	NA	TRBJ2-6	TRBV5-8	CATLRPTGDYYGANVLTF	TGTGCCACTCTCCGGCCAACGGGAGATTATTATGGGGCCAACGTCCTGACTTTC
NA	NA	TRBJ2-7	TRBV4-1	CASSHHRDYEQYF	TGCGCCAGCAGCCACCACAGAGACTACGAGCAGTACTTC
NA	TRBD1	TRBJ1-1	TRBV4-2	CASSQDTGGAGGSEAFF	TGTGCCAGCAGCCAAGATACAGGGGGCGCGGGAGGATCCGAAGCTTTCTTT
once	TRBD1	TRBJ1-5	TRBV7-8	CASSLTRTGRRNQPQHF	TGTGCCAGCAGCTTAACTAGGACAGGTAGGCGCAATCAGCCCCAGCATTTT
NA	NA	TRBJ1-2	TRBV19	CASSIQFYSLDGYTF	TGTGCCAGTAGTATTCAATTCTACAGCTTGGATGGCTACACCTTC
few	TRBD1	TRBJ1-6	TRBV2	CASRGPADRSSYNSPLHF	TGTGCCAGCAGGGGACCGGCGGACAGGAGCTCCTATAATTCACCCCTCCACTTT
NA	NA	TRBJ2-5	TRBV28	CASIPGLGGETQYF	TGTGCCAGCATTCCGGGACTGGGGGGAGAGACCCAGTACTTC
NA	NA	TRBJ2-7	TRBV27	CASSLIGLSYEQYF	TGTGCCAGCAGCCTAATCGGACTCTCCTACGAGCAGTACTTC
NA	NA	TRBJ1-3	TRBV25-1	CASSDRPGNTIYF	TGTGCCAGCAGCGACCGCCCTGGAAACACCATATATTTT
NA	TRBD1	TRBJ1-2	TRBV28	CASSGDGTGPTNYGYTF	TGTGCCAGCAGTGGAGACGGGACAGGGCCTACTAACTATGGCTACACCTTC
NA	NA	TRBJ2-1	TRBV2	CASSEGAYNEQFF	TGTGCCAGCAGTGAAGGGGCCTACAATGAGCAGTTCTTC
once	NA	TRBJ1-4	TRBV11-2	CASTSVGLSYPPHF	TGTGCCAGCACCTCAGTAGGGCTCTCCTACCCCCCCCATTTT
NA	TRBD1	TRBJ1-3	TRBV29-1	CSGQGAGNTIYF	TGCAGCGGACAGGGGGCTGGAAACACCATATATTTT
NA	NA	TRBJ2-5	TRBV5-1	CASTVRGAGETQYF	TGCGCCAGCACGGTCCGGGGGGCGGGAGAGACCCAGTACTTC
NA	NA	TRBJ2-1	TRBV5-1	CASSFGQSGALNEQFF	TGCGCCAGCAGCTTTGGGCAATCCGGCGCCCTAAATGAGCAGTTCTTC
NA	TRBD2	TRBJ2-7	TRBV7-2	CASSLNSGPTYEQYF	TGTGCCAGCAGCTTAAATAGCGGGCCCACCTACGAGCAGTACTTC
NA	NA	TRBJ2-7	TRBV27	CASSLSPDRTGYEQYF	TGTGCCAGCAGTTTATCTCCCGATAGGACCGGCTACGAGCAGTACTTC
NA	NA	TRBJ1-5	TRBV2	CASSEATWGNQPQHF	TGTGCCAGCAGTGAAGCGACGTGGGGAAATCAGCCCCAGCATTTT
NA	NA	TRBJ2-7	TRBV27	CASSSSYEQYF	TGTGCCAGCAGTTCATCCTACGAGCAGTACTTC
NA	NA	TRBJ1-1	TRBV6-5	CASSYLIGTEAFF	TGTGCCAGCAGTTATTTGATAGGCACTGAAGCTTTCTTT
NA	NA	TRBJ2-7	TRBV28	CASRTVTGRYSYEQYF	TGTGCCAGCAGGACCGTCACAGGGAGATACTCCTACGAGCAGTACTTC
NA	TRBD2	TRBJ2-7	TRBV19	CASSMTSHTYEQYF	TGTGCCAGTAGTATGACTAGCCATACCTACGAGCAGTACTTC
NA	NA	TRBJ1-1	TRBV5-1	CASSFSASYGNTEAFF	TGCGCCAGCAGCTTCTCGGCATCTTACGGGAACACTGAAGCTTTCTTT
NA	NA	TRBJ1-2	TRBV30	CAWSPYSKSNYGYTF	TGTGCCTGGAGTCCTTACTCTAAATCTAACTATGGCTACACCTTC
NA	NA	TRBJ1-5	TRBV6-5	CASGVAQPQHF	TGTGCCAGCGGCGTAGCTCAGCCCCAGCATTTT
NA	NA	TRBJ2-4	TRBV28	CASSPRTGKLAKNIQYF	TGTGCCAGCAGTCCCCGAACAGGGAAACTAGCCAAAAACATTCAGTACTTC
NA	TRBD2	TRBJ2-3	TRBV2	CASWLGGTDTQYF	TGTGCCAGCTGGCTGGGGGGGACAGATACGCAGTATTTT
NA	NA	TRBJ1-5	TRBV28	CASRAGLDQPQHF	TGTGCCAGCAGGGCGGGTCTCGACCAGCCCCAGCATTTT
NA	NA	TRBJ2-7	TRBV5-4	CASSLGERREQYF	TGTGCCAGCAGCTTGGGTGAGCGACGCGAGCAGTACTTC
NA	TRBD1	TRBJ1-1	TRBV7-2	CASSGGQGRGAAFF	TGTGCCAGCAGCGGCGGACAGGGGAGGGGGGCAGCTTTCTTT
NA	NA	TRBJ2-4	TRBV5-1	CASSQDNTPFIQYF	TGCGCCAGCAGCCAGGACAACACTCCGTTTATTCAGTACTTC
NA	NA	TRBJ1-3	TRBV15	CATSSPGNTIYF	TGTGCCACCAGCAGTCCTGGAAACACCATATATTTT
NA	TRBD1	TRBJ2-4	TRBV28	CASSFGDRKNIQYF	TGTGCCAGCAGTTTTGGGGACAGGAAAAACATTCAGTACTTC
NA	TRBD1	TRBJ1-5	TRBV15	CATSRRQGAYSNQPQHF	TGTGCCACCAGCAGGAGACAGGGTGCATATAGCAATCAGCCCCAGCATTTT
once	NA	TRBJ2-1	TRBV7-7	CASSLAPGANEQFF	TGTGCTAGCAGCTTAGCCCCCGGCGCCAATGAGCAGTTCTTC
NA	TRBD1	TRBJ2-5	TRBV4-1	CASSHRRGQGGETQYF	TGCGCCAGCAGCCACCGGAGAGGACAGGGAGGAGAGACCCAGTACTTC
NA	NA	TRBJ2-6	TRBV21-1	CASSKYHDRVSGANVLTF	TGTGCCAGCAGCAAATACCATGACAGGGTCTCTGGGGCCAACGTCCTGACTTTC